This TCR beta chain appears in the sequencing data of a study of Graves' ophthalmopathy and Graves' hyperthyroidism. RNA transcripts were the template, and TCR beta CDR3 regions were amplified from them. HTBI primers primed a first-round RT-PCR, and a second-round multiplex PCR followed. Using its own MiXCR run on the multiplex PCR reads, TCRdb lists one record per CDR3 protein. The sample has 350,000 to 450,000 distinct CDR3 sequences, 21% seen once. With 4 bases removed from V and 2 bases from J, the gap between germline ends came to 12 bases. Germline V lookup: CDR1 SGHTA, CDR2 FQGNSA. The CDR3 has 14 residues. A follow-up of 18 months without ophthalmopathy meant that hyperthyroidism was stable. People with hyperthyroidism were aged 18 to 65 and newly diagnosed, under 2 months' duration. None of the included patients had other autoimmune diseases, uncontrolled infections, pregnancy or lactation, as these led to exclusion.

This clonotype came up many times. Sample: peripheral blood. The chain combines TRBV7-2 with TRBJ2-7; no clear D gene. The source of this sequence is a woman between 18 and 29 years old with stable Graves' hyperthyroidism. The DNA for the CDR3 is TGTGCCAGCAGCTCCCCGGACCAAGCCTACGAGCAGTACTTC. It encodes CASSSPDQAYEQYF.